This T cell receptor beta chain was captured in a study of T cells expressing NK-cell markers. From the 5' RACE reads, TCRdb lists one entry per CDR3 protein and no DNA. The sample data list about 460,000 distinct CDR3 sequences. The sequencing sample was made of blood T cells: a sorted CD56 or NKG2C T cell subset, CD4+ or CD8+ T cells, or bulk PBMC T cells (not recorded which). The receptor comes from a woman in her 50s in good health.

CDR3 amino acids: CASSLGQFNSPLHF. J is TRBJ1-6 and V is TRBV12-3 or TRBV12-4; the TCRdb D gene call, TRBD1, has no DNA to confirm it. This CDR3 spans 14 amino acids.